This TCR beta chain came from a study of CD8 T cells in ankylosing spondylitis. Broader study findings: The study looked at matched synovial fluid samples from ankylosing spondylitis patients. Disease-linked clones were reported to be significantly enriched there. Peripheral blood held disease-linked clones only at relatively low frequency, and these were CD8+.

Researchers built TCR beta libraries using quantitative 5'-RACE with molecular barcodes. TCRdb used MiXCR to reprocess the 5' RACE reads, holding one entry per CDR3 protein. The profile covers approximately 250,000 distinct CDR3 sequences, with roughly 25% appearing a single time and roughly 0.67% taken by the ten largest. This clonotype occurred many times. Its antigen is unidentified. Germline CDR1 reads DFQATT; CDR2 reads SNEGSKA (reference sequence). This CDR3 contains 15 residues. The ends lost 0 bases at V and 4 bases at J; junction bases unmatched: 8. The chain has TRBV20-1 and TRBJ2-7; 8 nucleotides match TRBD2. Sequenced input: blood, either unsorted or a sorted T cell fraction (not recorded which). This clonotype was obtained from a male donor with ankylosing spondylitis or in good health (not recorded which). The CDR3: CSARDGGGKPYEQYF. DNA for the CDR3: TGCAGTGCTAGAGATGGCGGGGGGAAGCCATACGAGCAGTACTTC.